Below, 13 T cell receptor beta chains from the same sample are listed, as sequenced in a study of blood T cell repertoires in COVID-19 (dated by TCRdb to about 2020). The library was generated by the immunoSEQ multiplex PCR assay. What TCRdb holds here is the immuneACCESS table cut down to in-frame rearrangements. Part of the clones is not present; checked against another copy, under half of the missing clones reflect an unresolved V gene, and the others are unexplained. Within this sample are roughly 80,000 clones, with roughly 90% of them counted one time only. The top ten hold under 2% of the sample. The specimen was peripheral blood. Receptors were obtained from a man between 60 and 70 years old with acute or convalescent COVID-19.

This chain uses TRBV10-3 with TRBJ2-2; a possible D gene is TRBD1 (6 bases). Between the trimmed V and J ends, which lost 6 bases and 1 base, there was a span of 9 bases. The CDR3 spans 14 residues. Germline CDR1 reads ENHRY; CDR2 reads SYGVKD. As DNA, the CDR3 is TGTGCCATCAGCCAGGACAGGAACACCGGGGAGCTGTTTTTT. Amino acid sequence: CAISQDRNTGELFF.

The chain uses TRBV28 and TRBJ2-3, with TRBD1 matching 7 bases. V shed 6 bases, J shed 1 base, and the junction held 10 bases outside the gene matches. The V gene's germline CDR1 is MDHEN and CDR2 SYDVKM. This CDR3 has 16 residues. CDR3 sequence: CASSPGPGTGTDTQYF. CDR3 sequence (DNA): TGTGCCAGCAGCCCGGGGCCCGGGACAGGCACAGATACGCAGTATTTT.

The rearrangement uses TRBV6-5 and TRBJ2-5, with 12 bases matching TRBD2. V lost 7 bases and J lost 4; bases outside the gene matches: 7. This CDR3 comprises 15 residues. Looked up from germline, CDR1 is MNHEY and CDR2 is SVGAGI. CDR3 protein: CASIRLAGVGETQYF. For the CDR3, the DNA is TGTGCCAGCATACGACTAGCGGGAGTAGGAGAGACCCAGTACTTC.

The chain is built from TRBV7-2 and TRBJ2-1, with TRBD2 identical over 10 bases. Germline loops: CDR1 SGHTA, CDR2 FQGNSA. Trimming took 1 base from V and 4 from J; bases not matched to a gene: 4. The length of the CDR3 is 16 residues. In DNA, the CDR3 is TGTGCCAGCAGCTTAGTAATAGCGGGAGGATACAATGAGCAGTTCTTC. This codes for CASSLVIAGGYNEQFF. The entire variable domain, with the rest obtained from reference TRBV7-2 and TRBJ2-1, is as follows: GAGVSQSPSNKVTEKGKDVELRCDPISGHTALYWYRQSLGQGLEFLIYFQGNSAPDKSGLPSDRFSAERTGGSVSTLTIQRTQQEDSAVYLCASSLVIAGGYNEQFFGPGTRLTVL.

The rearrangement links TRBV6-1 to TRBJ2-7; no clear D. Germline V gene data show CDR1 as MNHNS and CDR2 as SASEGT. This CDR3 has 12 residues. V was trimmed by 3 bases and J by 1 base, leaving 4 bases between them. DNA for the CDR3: TGTGCCAGCAGTGAGAGGTCCTACGAGCAGTACTTC. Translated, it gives CASSERSYEQYF.

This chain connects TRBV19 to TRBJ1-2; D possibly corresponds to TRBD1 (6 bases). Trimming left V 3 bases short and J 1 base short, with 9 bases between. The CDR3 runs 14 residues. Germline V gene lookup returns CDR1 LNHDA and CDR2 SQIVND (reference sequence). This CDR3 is CASSIDRNNYGYTF. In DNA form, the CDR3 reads TGTGCCAGTAGTATCGACAGGAATAACTATGGCTACACCTTC. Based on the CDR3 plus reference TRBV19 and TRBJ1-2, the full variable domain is DGGITQSPKYLFRKEGQNVTLSCEQNLNHDAMYWYRQDPGQGLRLIYYSQIVNDFQKGDIAEGYSVSREKKESFPLTVTSAQKNPTAFYLCASSIDRNNYGYTFGSGTRLTVV.

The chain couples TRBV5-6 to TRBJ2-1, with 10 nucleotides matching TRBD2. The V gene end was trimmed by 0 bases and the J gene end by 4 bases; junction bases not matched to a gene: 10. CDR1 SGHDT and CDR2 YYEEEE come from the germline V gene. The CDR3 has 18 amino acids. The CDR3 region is CASSLAGPSGSAYNEQFF. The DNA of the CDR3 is TGTGCCAGCAGCTTGGCGGGGCCTAGCGGGAGCGCTTACAATGAGCAGTTCTTC.

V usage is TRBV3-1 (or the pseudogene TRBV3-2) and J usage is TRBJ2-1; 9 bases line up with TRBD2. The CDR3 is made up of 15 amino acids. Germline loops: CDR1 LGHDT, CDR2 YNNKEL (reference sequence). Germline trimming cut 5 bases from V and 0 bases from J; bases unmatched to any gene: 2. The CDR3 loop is CASSNSGSSYNEQFF. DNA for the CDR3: TGTGCCAGCAGCAATAGCGGGAGCTCCTACAATGAGCAGTTCTTC.

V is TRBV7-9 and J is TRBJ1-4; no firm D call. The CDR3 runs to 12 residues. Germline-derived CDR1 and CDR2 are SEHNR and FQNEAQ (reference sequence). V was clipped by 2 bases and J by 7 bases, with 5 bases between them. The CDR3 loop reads CASSLPGEKLFF. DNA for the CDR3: TGTGCCAGCAGCTTACCAGGTGAAAAACTGTTTTTT. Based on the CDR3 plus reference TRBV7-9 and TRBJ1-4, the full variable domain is DTGVSQNPRHKITKRGQNVTFRCDPISEHNRLYWYRQTLGQGPEFLTYFQNEAQLEKSRLLSDRFSAERPKGSFSTLEIQRTEQGDSAMYLCASSLPGEKLFFGSGTQLSVL.

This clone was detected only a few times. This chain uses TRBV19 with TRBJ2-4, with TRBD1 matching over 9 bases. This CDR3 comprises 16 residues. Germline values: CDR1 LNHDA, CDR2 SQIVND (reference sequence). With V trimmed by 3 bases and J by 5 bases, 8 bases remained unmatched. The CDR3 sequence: CASSIAGQGHQNIQYF. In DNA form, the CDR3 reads TGTGCCAGTAGTATTGCGGGACAGGGTCATCAAAACATTCAGTACTTC.

The CDR3 sequence: CATAGGSYNEQFF. CDR3 coding DNA: TGTGCCACCGCAGGAGGCTCCTACAATGAGCAGTTCTTC. The chain couples TRBV3-1 (or the pseudogene TRBV3-2) to TRBJ2-1; TRBD2 might be the D (5 bases). Per the germline V gene, CDR1 is LGHDT and CDR2 is YNNKEL (reference sequence). The CDR3 length is 13 residues. V was clipped by 10 bases and J by 0 bases, with 10 bases between them.

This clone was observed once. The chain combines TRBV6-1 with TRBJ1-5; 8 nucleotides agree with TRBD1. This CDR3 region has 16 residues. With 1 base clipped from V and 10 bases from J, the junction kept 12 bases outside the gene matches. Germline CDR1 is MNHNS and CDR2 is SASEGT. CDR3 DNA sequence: TGTGCCAGCAGTGAAGGAGGTGGAACAGGGGGTCAACCCCAGCATTTT. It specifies CASSEGGGTGGQPQHF.

Written as DNA, the CDR3 is TGTGCCAGCAGCCATTCCCAGACCACCGGGGGCTACACCTTC. As protein: CASSHSQTTGGYTF. The chain is built from TRBV3-1 (or the pseudogene TRBV3-2) and TRBJ1-2; D is unresolved. CDR3 length equals 14 residues. Germline CDR1 reads LGHDT; CDR2 reads YNNKEL (reference sequence). Trimming removed 3 bases from V and 8 bases from J, with 16 bases in between.